These 16 T cell receptor beta chains share one sample of origin, sequenced in a study of shared clonotypes between healthy human individuals. Measured with immunoSEQ multiplex PCR; TCRdb has only the in-frame clones, and not every one. The sample lists about 2.3 million clones; approximately 95% were seen once. The specimen sequenced was naive CD4+ T cells from PBMCs. Documented subset: CD45RA+ positively selected. The origin of the receptors is a man younger than 35 in good health. Some clones in this sample may be carry-over from other donors' samples.

This rearrangement joins TRBV5-4 to TRBJ2-5, with 7 bases aligning to TRBD1. Trimming at V came to 1 base and at J to 6 bases, leaving 9 bases not matched to a gene. CDR3 length equals 15 residues. Looked up from germline, CDR1 is SGHNT and CDR2 is YYREEE (reference sequence). The CDR3 protein is CASSLRDSDPQTQYF. The CDR3, as DNA: TGTGCCAGCAGCTTGCGGGACAGTGACCCACAGACCCAGTACTTC.

The V call is TRBV19, the J call TRBJ1-1, with TRBD1 matching over 8 bases. The CDR3 sequence is 17 residues long. Germline loops: CDR1 LNHDA, CDR2 SQIVND (reference sequence). After removal of 7 bases from V and 5 bases from J, the junction contained 18 bases not matched to a gene. The CDR3 region is CASKRWTGKGEGTEAFF. CDR3 in DNA: TGTGCCAGTAAGCGCTGGACAGGGAAGGGAGAGGGGACTGAAGCTTTCTTT.

With respect to this clone: Additional DNA sequences in this sample encode the identical CDR3. V gene TRBV5-4 combines with J gene TRBJ1-4, with TRBD1 matching over 8 bases. The CDR3 contains 15 residues. J lost 6 bases, V lost 0 bases, and 4 bases had no gene match. Germline V lookup: CDR1 SGHNT, CDR2 YYREEE (reference sequence). CDR3 in amino acids: CASSLGQGADEKLFF. In DNA form, the CDR3 reads TGTGCCAGCAGCTTGGGGCAGGGGGCTGATGAAAAACTGTTTTTT.

This chain connects TRBV2 to TRBJ2-1; 10 bases match TRBD2. The CDR3 loop spans 14 amino acids. V lost 6 bases to trimming and J lost 5 bases; unmatched junction nucleotides: 4. Germline V gene data show CDR1 as SNHLY and CDR2 as FYNNEI. CDR3 sequence reads: CASSSSGGDNEQFF. Written as DNA, the CDR3 is TGTGCCAGCAGCTCTAGCGGGGGAGACAATGAGCAGTTCTTC.

This clone occurred once. The genes are TRBV11-2 and TRBJ2-3, with TRBD2 matching 9 bases. This CDR3 has 16 amino acids. V gave up 5 bases and J gave up 6 bases; unmatched junction bases: 12. Germline CDR1 is SGHAT and CDR2 is FQNNGV. The CDR3 sequence: CASSLSSAGGTDTQYF. The CDR3 DNA reads TGTGCCAGCAGCCTATCCTCGGCGGGAGGGACGGATACGCAGTATTTT. Full variable domain (missing parts from reference TRBV11-2 and TRBJ2-3): EAGVAQSPRYKIIEKRQSVAFWCNPISGHATLYWYQQILGQGPKLLIQFQNNGVVDDSQLPKDRFSAERLKGVDSTLKIQPAKLEDSAVYLCASSLSSAGGTDTQYFGPGTRLTVL.

The sample holds one count of this clone. V usage is TRBV9 and J usage is TRBJ1-1; D is possibly TRBD1 (6 bases). The germline gives CDR1 SGDLS, CDR2 YYNGEE. This CDR3 is built from 13 residues. V lost 1 base to trimming and J lost 4 bases, with 8 bases between them. CDR3 coding DNA: TGTGCCAGCAGCGTACCAGGGGTCACTGAAGCTTTCTTT. Translated, it gives CASSVPGVTEAFF.

This rearrangement joins TRBV14 to TRBJ2-7; no firm D call. V was shortened by 4 bases and J by 2 bases, with 12 bases between the two germline ends. This CDR3 is built from 14 residues. Germline V CDR1 and CDR2: SGHDN, FVKESK. Here the CDR3 reads CASSPRINTYEQYF. In nucleotides, the CDR3 is TGTGCCAGCAGCCCCCGGATCAATACCTACGAGCAGTACTTC.

V gene TRBV28 combines with J gene TRBJ2-5; tentatively, D is TRBD1 (5 bases). This CDR3 comprises 14 residues. The germline V and J ends were trimmed by 4 bases and 4 bases, with 13 bases remaining between them. Germline V gives CDR1 MDHEN, CDR2 SYDVKM. CDR3 in amino acids: CASSSRAPVETQYF. The CDR3 nucleotides are TGTGCCAGCAGTTCCAGGGCCCCCGTAGAGACCCAGTACTTC.

In this sample, this clone turned up a few times. The chain couples TRBV6-1 to TRBJ1-5; no definite D call. The V gene's germline CDR1 is MNHNS and CDR2 SASEGT. The CDR3 sequence is 12 residues long. Trimming took off 7 bases at V and 2 bases at J, with 6 bases between the two ends. CDR3 in amino acids: CASISGNQPQHF. CDR3 nucleotide sequence: TGTGCCAGCATCTCCGGCAATCAGCCCCAGCATTTT.

The gene calls are TRBV18 and TRBJ1-3; 9 bases are shared with TRBD1. The germline CDR1 and CDR2 sequences are KGHSH and LQKENI. V trimming: 3 bases; J trimming: 0 bases; junction bases outside the gene matches: 3. The CDR3 sequence is 16 residues long. The CDR3 bases are TGTGCCAGCTCACCGGGACAGGGTGGCTCTGGAAACACCATATATTTT. Protein product: CASSPGQGGSGNTIYF.

This chain uses TRBV2 with TRBJ1-1; TRBD1 might be the D (6 bases). From germline, CDR1 is SNHLY and CDR2 FYNNEI. The CDR3 length is 16 residues. V lost 5 bases to trimming and J lost 3 bases, with 19 bases between them. The CDR3 spells CASSHGRDTPDTEAFF. DNA of the CDR3: TGTGCCAGCAGTCACGGTCGGGACACTCCAGACACTGAAGCTTTCTTT.

V and J are TRBV5-4 and TRBJ2-7, with D possibly called TRBD1 or TRBD2 (5 bases each). This CDR3 is 18 amino acids long. Trimming removed 4 bases at V and 3 bases at J, with 26 bases between. The germline V gene encodes CDR1 SGHNT and CDR2 YYREEE (reference sequence). CDR3 DNA sequence: TGTGCCAGCAGCACCTGGGACCCCCGAAGGACGGGGTTCTACGAGCAGTACTTC. It specifies CASSTWDPRRTGFYEQYF.

The gene calls are TRBV29-1 and TRBJ1-1; D gene ambiguous. V lost 2 bases and J lost 0, with 7 bases in between. There are 13 residues in the CDR3. Germline CDR1 is SQVTM and CDR2 is ANQGSEA. The CDR3 DNA follows: TGCAGCGTTGAACGGAAAATGAACACTGAAGCTTTCTTT. It encodes CSVERKMNTEAFF.

The V call is TRBV9, the J call TRBJ1-2, with 9 nucleotides matching TRBD1. This CDR3 is built from 14 residues. V shed 3 bases and J 5 bases; nucleotides not matched to a gene: 5. Germline V gene sequence: CDR1 SGDLS, CDR2 YYNGEE. In nucleotides, the CDR3 is TGTGCCAGCAGCGCCCGGGACAGGGTATATGGCTACACCTTC. It codes for CASSARDRVYGYTF.

This rearrangement joins TRBV5-6 to TRBJ2-3; 10 bases map to TRBD2. Germline V gene sequence: CDR1 SGHDT, CDR2 YYEEEE. CDR3 length: 16 amino acids. The ends lost 4 bases at V and 4 bases at J; junction bases unmatched: 9. CDR3 loop: CASSPKAGGPSDTQYF. The CDR3, as DNA: TGTGCCAGCAGCCCCAAAGCGGGAGGGCCCTCAGATACGCAGTATTTT.

The chain combines TRBV30 with TRBJ1-5; TRBD1 matches at 7 bases. V lost 0 bases and J lost 7; bases outside the gene matches: 6. Germline CDR1 is GTSNPN and CDR2 is SVGIG (reference sequence). The CDR3 loop spans 14 amino acids. The CDR3 bases are TGTGCCTGGAGTGTATCGACAGGGTTCCAGCCCCAGCATTTT. It is translated as CAWSVSTGFQPQHF.